The 3 T cell receptor beta chains presented below share a single source sample, sequenced in a study of identical twins listed by TCRdb under 2016. Receptor amplification or capture employed 5' RACE. Sequencing relied on an Illumina HiSeq 2000. TCRdb reprocessed the public reads (quality trimming at Q25 with fastp, clone calling with MiXCR) and kept in-frame beta chains. Rows matching on CDR3 protein sequence are summarized as one entry with the most common DNA and genes. The sample yields about 530,000 distinct CDR3 sequences; around 24% were counted once. Approximately 0.48% of the sample goes to the ten largest clones. The same specimen was also included in a second study, on yellow fever vaccine responses in identical twins.

The specimen was CD4+ T cells sorted from blood. These receptors were collected from a woman under 30 in good health.

This clonotype was seen a few times. The J gene is TRBJ2-1, the V gene TRBV7-9; 11 bases agree with TRBD2. Trimming cost V 5 bases and J 2 bases; bases outside gene matches: 5. The length of the CDR3 is 16 residues. Looked up from germline, CDR1 is SEHNR and CDR2 is FQNEAQ (reference sequence). The DNA of the CDR3 is TGTGCCAGCAGCCCCCATAGCGGGGGGGCCTACAATGAGCAGTTCTTC. This encodes CASSPHSGGAYNEQFF.

This clonotype was recorded a few times. The rearrangement joins TRBV29-1 to TRBJ2-1; D gene ambiguous. CDR3 length equals 14 residues. V lost 4 bases and J lost 2, with 12 bases in between. CDR1 is SQVTM, CDR2 ANQGSEA, per germline. The CDR3 DNA follows: TGCAGCGTTGGCGGACCTAAGACCTACAATGAGCAGTTCTTC. Amino acid sequence: CSVGGPKTYNEQFF.

This clonotype was seen more than once but under ten times. This rearrangement joins TRBV7-9 to TRBJ2-5; the D call may be TRBD1 or TRBD2 (5 bases each). This CDR3 contains 15 residues. Per the germline V gene, CDR1 is SEHNR and CDR2 is FQNEAQ (reference sequence). Trimming took off 1 base at V and 1 base at J, with 10 bases between the two ends. The CDR3 protein is CASSLVGTTQETQYF. CDR3 sequence (DNA): TGTGCCAGCAGCTTAGTGGGGACCACCCAAGAGACCCAGTACTTC.